The TCR beta chain described here comes from a study of shared clonotypes between healthy human individuals. For the study at large: In total, the donors were a couple of women and a few men aged 18 to 49.

The V and J ends lost 2 bases and 7 bases, in that order; junction bases with no gene match: 5. The CDR3 runs 14 residues. Germline V CDR1 and CDR2: SQVTM, ANQGSEA. As regards this clone: The antigen is unknown.

Points from the study as a whole: In this cohort, only blood was sampled, and tissue repertoires likely differ.

Replicate PCRs run on sorted subsets employed about 220 ng DNA, about 27,000 T cell genomes. Clones were read by immunoSEQ multiplex PCR, and TCRdb kept only the in-frame ones, dropping some. The sample includes roughly 810,000 clones, around 96% of them seen just once. CD45RO-negative, CCR7-selected cells formed the naive CD8 fraction, which excluded terminally differentiated effector memory CD45RA+ cells. Caucasian adults residing in Nashville, Tennessee made up all the donors. The rearrangement uses TRBV29-1 and TRBJ2-1; 10 bases map to TRBD1. This TCR came from a man aged 25 to 45 in good health. Sample: naive CD8+ T cells sorted from blood. The DNA of the CDR3 is TGCAGCGTTGAATTGGGACAGGGGATAAATGAGCAGTTCTTC. Translating gives CSVELGQGINEQFF.